This T cell receptor beta chain emerged from a study of CD8+CD57+ T cells in acquired aplastic anemia (dated by TCRdb to the late 2010s). General notes on the study: On average, sorted CD4+ and CD8+ cells yielded roughly 3.4 ug of extracted DNA, with a range of about 0.19 to 30 ug. Healthy donor samples averaged approximately 10 million reads for CD4+ and roughly 11 million for CD8+ cells.

Profiling of TCR beta VDJ combinations and CDR3 sequences used genomic DNA as the template. An Illumina HiSeq 2000 was the platform used for TCR repertoire sequencing. Under the source paper's analysis protocol: Repertoire assessment relied on Simpson's diversity index, CDR3 size and DJ length profiles, and TRBV/TRBJ rearrangement plots. The most abundant DNA sequence in the deep sequencing data was defined as the immunodominant clone. CDR3 amino acid sequences were checked for sharing between subjects and were compared against published repertoires and the VDJdb database. TCRdb's own reprocessing of the public reads used fastp at Q25 and MiXCR and kept productive beta chains. Identical CDR3 proteins give one entry, which carries the most common genes and DNA. TCRdb, not the authors, supplied the V and J calls. Present in this sample are around 140,000 distinct CDR3 sequences, less than 45% of which were seen just once. Jointly, the top ten make up roughly 8.1% of the sample.

TCR repertoires of sorted CD4+ and CD8+ blood T cells from severe aplastic anemia patients and healthy subjects were deep-sequenced in the study. Ficoll-Paque density gradient centrifugation was used to isolate peripheral blood mononuclear cells. CD4+ and CD8+ T cells were sorted by FACS or magnetic beads before DNA extraction. Beyond this particular receptor, the publication reports: Approximately 31 CD8+ CDR3 sequences were found in both patients and controls but appeared to be highly expressed in patients and within the immunodominant clones of the patients. No significant difference in CD8+ Simpson's diversity was found between patients and healthy controls (P=0.060).

In its sample, this clonotype was seen many times. No antigen is known for it. Base quality data are lacking; no much larger clone is found one base away. The source material was sorted CD4+, CD8+, or CD8+CD57+ T cells (not recorded which) from PBMCs. This clonotype was obtained from a human donor in good health, serving as a control.

The CDR3 reads as follows: CASSYGQASHGYTF. The sequenced DNA: TGTGCCAGCAGTTACGGACAGGCCTCACATGGCTACACCTTC. Recombination joined TRBV6-5 with TRBJ1-2, with 7 bases matching TRBD1. Per the germline V gene, MNHEY is the CDR1 and SVGAGI is the CDR2. The germline V and J ends show losses of 2 bases and 6 bases respectively, and no gene match explains 6 bases of the junction. Including cysteine and phenylalanine, the CDR3 has 14 amino acids. Only the CDR3 DNA stays, 42 bases, in frame from base 1.